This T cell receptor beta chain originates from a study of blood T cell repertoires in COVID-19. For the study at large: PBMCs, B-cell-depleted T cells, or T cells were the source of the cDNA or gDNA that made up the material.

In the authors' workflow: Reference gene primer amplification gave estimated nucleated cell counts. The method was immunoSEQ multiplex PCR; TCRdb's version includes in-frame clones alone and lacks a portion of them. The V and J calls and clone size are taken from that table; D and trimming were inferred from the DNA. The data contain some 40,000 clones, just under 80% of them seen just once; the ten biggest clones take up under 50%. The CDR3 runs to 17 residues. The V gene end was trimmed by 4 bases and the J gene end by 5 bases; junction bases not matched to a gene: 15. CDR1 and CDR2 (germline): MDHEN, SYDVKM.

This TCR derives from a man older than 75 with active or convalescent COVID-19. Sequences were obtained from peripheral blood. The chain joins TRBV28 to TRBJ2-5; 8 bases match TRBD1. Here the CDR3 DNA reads TGTGCCAGCAGTTCGATTATTGGAACAGGGGGATATGAGACCCAGTACTTC. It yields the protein CASSSIIGTGGYETQYF.